The next 7 T cell receptor beta chains were all read from a single sample in a study of cytomegalovirus exposure and HLA in healthy donors. The PCR ran on 60 Vbeta and 13 Jbeta primers. Measured with immunoSEQ multiplex PCR; TCRdb has only the in-frame clones, and not every one. The sample shows around 200,000 clones, about 80% of them seen only once. Sample: PBMCs. Receptors were obtained from a man between 25 and 39 years old in good health and CMV-seronegative.

This rearrangement joins TRBV2 to TRBJ2-4, with TRBD1 matching 7 bases. Looked up from germline, CDR1 is SNHLY and CDR2 is FYNNEI. The CDR3 runs 11 residues. V shed 8 bases and J 6 bases; nucleotides not matched to a gene: 1. Written as DNA, the CDR3 is TGTGCCAGCGGGGACAGAAACATTCAGTACTTC. Amino acid sequence: CASGDRNIQYF. The complete variable domain, with remaining parts taken from reference TRBV2 and TRBJ2-4, reads EPEVTQTPSHQVTQMGQEVILRCVPISNHLYFYWYRQILGQKVEFLVSFYNNEISEKSEIFDDQFSVERPDGSNFTLKIRSTKLEDSAMYFCASGDRNIQYFGAGTRLSVL.

The chain uses TRBV2 and TRBJ2-7; D perhaps matches TRBD2 (5 bases). The CDR3 is made up of 14 amino acids. Trimming cost V 5 bases and J 6 bases, with 17 bases left between them. Germline V lookup: CDR1 SNHLY, CDR2 FYNNEI. The CDR3 is CASSPRGGSGEQYF. In nucleotides, the CDR3 is TGTGCCAGCAGTCCCCGGGGTGGGTCGGGCGAGCAGTACTTC.

This sequence joins TRBV5-1 and TRBJ1-1; 8 nucleotides match TRBD1. Germline assignment: CDR1 SGHRS and CDR2 YFSETQ. CDR3 length: 17 amino acids. V shed 4 bases and J 0 bases; nucleotides not matched to a gene: 11. The CDR3: CASSTGLTGALNTEAFF. In DNA, the CDR3 is TGCGCCAGCAGCACCGGCCTGACAGGGGCTCTGAACACTGAAGCTTTCTTT.

The chain recombines TRBV2 with TRBJ1-4, with 7 bases matching TRBD1. CDR1 and CDR2 from the germline V gene are SNHLY and FYNNEI. CDR3 length: 12 amino acids. The V segment lost 2 bases and the J segment 15 bases; nucleotides outside the gene matches: 6. CDR3 sequence (DNA): TGTGCCAGCAGTGAACGGACAGGTCCCTTGTTTTTT. This gives the protein CASSERTGPLFF. Combining the CDR3 with reference TRBV2 and TRBJ1-4 gives the whole variable domain EPEVTQTPSHQVTQMGQEVILRCVPISNHLYFYWYRQILGQKVEFLVSFYNNEISEKSEIFDDQFSVERPDGSNFTLKIRSTKLEDSAMYFCASSERTGPLFFGSGTQLSVL.

The V and J genes are TRBV9 and TRBJ1-3; TRBD1 agrees at 8 bases. CDR1 is SGDLS and CDR2 is YYNGEE in the germline V gene. V shed 7 bases and J 0 bases; nucleotides not matched to a gene: 6. The length of the CDR3 is 15 residues. The chain's CDR3 is CASRGTGSSGNTIYF. DNA for the CDR3: TGTGCCAGCCGAGGGACAGGCTCCTCTGGAAACACCATATATTTT.

The gene calls are TRBV28 and TRBJ2-7; the match to TRBD1 covers 9 bases. The CDR3 extends over 15 amino acids. With 3 bases clipped from V and 2 bases from J, the junction kept 5 bases outside the gene matches. From germline, CDR1 is MDHEN and CDR2 SYDVKM. CDR3 nucleotides: TGTGCCAGCAGTTTTCCCGGGACAGGGACCTACGAGCAGTACTTC. It specifies CASSFPGTGTYEQYF.

This clone was counted a few times. The rearrangement joins TRBV9 to TRBJ2-1; 12 nucleotides agree with TRBD2. There are 18 residues in the CDR3. Germline assignment: CDR1 SGDLS and CDR2 YYNGEE. Trimming removed 5 bases from V and 6 bases from J; junction bases left unmatched: 15. The CDR3 is CASSARTSGKLGVNEQFF. CDR3 coding DNA: TGTGCCAGCAGTGCCCGGACTAGCGGGAAACTAGGAGTCAATGAGCAGTTCTTC.